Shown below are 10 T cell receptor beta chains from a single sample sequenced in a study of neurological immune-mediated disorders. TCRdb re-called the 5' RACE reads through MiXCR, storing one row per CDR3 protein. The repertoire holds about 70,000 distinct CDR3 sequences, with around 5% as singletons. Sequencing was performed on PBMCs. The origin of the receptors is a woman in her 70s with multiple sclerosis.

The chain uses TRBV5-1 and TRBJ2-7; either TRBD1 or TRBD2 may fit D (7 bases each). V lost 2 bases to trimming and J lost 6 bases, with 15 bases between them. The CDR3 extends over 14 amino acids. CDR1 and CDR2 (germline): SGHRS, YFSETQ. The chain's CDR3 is CASSFGEGAGEQYF. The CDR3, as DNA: TGCGCCAGCAGCTTCGGGGAGGGGGCTGGCGAGCAGTACTTC.

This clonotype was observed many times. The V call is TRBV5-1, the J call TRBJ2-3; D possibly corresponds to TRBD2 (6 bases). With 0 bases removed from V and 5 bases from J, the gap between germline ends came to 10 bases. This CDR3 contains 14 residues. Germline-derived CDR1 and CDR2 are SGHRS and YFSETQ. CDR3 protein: CASSLDTSLDTQYF. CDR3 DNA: TGCGCCAGCAGCTTGGATACTAGCCTAGATACGCAGTATTTT.

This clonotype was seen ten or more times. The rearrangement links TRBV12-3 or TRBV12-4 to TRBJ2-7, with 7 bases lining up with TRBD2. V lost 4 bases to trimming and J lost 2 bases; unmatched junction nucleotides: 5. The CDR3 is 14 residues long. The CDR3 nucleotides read TGTGCCAGCAGTTCCCCTAGCGGAACCTACGAGCAGTACTTC. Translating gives CASSSPSGTYEQYF.

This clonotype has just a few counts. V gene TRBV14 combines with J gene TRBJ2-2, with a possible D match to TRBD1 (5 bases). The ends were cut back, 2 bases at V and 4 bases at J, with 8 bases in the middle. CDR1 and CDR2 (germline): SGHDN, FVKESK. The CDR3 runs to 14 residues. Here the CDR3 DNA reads TGTGCCAGCAGCCAATTGCAGGGCACCGGGGAGCTGTTTTTT. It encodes CASSQLQGTGELFF.

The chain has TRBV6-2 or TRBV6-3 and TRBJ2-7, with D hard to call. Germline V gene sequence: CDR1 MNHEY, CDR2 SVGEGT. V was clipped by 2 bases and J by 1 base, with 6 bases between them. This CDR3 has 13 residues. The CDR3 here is CASSYLTSYEQYF. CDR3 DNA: TGTGCCAGCAGTTACCTGACGTCCTACGAGCAGTACTTC.

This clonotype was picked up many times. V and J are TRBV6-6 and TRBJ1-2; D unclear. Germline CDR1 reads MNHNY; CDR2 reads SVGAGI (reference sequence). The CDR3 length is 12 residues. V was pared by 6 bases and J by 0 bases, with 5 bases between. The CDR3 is CASRFANYGYTF. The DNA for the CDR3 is TGTGCCAGCAGATTCGCTAACTATGGCTACACCTTC.

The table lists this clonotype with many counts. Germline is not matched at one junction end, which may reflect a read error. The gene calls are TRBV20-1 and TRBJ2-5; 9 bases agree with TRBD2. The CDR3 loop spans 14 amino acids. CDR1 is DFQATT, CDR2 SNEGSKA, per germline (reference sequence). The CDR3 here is CSAREAGGRETQYF. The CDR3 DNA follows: TGCAGTGCTCGAGAGGCGGGAGGGCGGGAGACCCAGTACTTC.

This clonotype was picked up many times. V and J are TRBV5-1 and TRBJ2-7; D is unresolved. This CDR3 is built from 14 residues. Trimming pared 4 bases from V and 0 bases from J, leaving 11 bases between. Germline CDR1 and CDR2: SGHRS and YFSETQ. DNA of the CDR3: TGCGCCAGCAGCAAGGACGGACCCTCCTACGAGCAGTACTTC. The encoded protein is CASSKDGPSYEQYF.

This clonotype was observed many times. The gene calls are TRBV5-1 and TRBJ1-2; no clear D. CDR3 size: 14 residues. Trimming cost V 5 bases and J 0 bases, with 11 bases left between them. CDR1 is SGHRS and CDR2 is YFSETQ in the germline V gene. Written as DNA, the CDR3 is TGCGCCAGCAGTCAGACTGAGGCTAACTATGGCTACACCTTC. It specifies CASSQTEANYGYTF.

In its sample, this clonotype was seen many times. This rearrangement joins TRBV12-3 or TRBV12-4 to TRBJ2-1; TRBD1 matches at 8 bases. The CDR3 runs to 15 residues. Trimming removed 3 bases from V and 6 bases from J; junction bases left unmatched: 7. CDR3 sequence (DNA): TGTGCCAGCAGTTTCCGATTGGGGACAGGCAATGAGCAGTTCTTC. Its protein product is CASSFRLGTGNEQFF.